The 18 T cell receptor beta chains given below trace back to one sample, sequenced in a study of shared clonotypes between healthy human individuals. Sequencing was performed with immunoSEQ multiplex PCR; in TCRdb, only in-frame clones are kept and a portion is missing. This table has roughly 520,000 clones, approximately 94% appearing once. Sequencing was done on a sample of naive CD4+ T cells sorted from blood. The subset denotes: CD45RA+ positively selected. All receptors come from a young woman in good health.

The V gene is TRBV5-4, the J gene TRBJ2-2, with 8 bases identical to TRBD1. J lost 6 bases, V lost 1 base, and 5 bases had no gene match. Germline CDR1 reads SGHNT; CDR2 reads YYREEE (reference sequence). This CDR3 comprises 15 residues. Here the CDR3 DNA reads TGTGCCAGCAGCTTGACAGGGGGTCCCCCCGGGGAGCTGTTTTTT. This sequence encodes CASSLTGGPPGELFF.

Here the CDR3 DNA reads TGCAGTGCCCCTTCCGACACTGAAGCTTTCTTT. Protein: CSAPSDTEAFF. V is TRBV20-1 and J is TRBJ1-1; no firm D call. Trimming left V 6 bases short and J 3 bases short, with 8 bases between. This CDR3 spans 11 amino acids. Germline lookup yields CDR1 DFQATT and CDR2 SNEGSKA (reference sequence).

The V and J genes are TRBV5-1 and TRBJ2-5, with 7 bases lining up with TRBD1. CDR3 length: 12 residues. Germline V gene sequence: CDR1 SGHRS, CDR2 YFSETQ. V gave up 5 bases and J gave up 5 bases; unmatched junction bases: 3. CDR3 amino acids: CASSEQGETQYF. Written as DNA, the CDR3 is TGCGCCAGCAGTGAACAGGGGGAGACCCAGTACTTC.

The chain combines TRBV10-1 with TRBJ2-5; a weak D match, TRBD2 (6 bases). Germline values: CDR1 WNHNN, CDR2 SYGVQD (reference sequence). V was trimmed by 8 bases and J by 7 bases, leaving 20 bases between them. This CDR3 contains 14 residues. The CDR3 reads CASYLSGRPGTQYF. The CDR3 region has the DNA TGCGCCAGCTACCTTAGCGGTCGCCCTGGGACCCAGTACTTC.

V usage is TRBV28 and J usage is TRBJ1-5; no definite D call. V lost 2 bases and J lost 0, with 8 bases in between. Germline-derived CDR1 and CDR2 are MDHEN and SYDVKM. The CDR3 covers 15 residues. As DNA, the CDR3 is TGTGCCAGCAGTTTAACGGACGGTAGCAATCAGCCCCAGCATTTT. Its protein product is CASSLTDGSNQPQHF.

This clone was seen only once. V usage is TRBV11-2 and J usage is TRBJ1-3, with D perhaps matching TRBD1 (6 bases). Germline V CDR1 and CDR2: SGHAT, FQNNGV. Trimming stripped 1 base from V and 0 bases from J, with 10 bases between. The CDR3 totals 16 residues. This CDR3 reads CASSLVGGSSGNTIYF. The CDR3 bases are TGTGCCAGCAGCTTAGTAGGGGGAAGCTCTGGAAACACCATATATTTT.

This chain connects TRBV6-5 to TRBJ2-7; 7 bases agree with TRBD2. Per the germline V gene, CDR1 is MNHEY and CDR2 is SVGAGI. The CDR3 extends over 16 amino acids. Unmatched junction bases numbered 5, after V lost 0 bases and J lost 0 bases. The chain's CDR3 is CASSYSGGSPSYEQYF. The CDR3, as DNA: TGTGCCAGCAGTTACTCGGGCGGGAGTCCCTCCTACGAGCAGTACTTC.

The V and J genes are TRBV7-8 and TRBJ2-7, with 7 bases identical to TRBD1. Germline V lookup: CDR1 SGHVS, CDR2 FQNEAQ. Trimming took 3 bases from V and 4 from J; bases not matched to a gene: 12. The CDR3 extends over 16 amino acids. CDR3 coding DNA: TGTGCCAGCAGCTTCGATATGACAGGGAGCTTTTACGAGCAGTACTTC. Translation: CASSFDMTGSFYEQYF.

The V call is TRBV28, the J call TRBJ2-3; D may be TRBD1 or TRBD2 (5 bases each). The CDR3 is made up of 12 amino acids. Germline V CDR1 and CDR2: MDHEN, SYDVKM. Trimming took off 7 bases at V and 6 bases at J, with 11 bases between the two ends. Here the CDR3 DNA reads TGTGCCAGCAAGTCGTGGGACGATACGCAGTATTTT. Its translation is CASKSWDDTQYF. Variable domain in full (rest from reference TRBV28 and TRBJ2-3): DVKVTQSSRYLVKRTGEKVFLECVQDMDHENMFWYRQDPGLGLRLIYFSYDVKMKEKGDIPEGYSVSREKKERFSLILESASTNQTSMYLCASKSWDDTQYFGPGTRLTVL.

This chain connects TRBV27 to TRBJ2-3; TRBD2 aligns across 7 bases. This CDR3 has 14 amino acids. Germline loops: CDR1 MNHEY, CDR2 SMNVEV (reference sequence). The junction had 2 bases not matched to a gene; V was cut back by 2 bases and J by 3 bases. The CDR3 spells CASSLVRETDTQYF. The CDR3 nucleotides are TGTGCCAGCAGTTTAGTGCGGGAGACAGATACGCAGTATTTT.

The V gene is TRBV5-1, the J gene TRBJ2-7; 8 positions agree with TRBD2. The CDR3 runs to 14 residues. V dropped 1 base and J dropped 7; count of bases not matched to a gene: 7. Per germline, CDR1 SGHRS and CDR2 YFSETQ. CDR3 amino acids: CASSLTAGEHEQYF. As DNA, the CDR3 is TGCGCCAGCAGCTTGACAGCGGGAGAGCATGAGCAGTACTTC.

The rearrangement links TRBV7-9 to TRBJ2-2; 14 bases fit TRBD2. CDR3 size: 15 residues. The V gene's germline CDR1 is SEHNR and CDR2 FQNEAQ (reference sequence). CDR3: CAAAGLAGVSGELFF. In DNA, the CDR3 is TGTGCAGCTGCGGGACTAGCGGGAGTCTCCGGGGAGCTGTTTTTT.

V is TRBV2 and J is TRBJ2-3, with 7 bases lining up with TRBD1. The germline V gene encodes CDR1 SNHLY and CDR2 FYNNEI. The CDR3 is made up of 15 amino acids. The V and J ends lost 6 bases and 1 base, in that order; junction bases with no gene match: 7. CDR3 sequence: CASSLDRLGTDTQYF. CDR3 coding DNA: TGTGCCAGCAGCCTGGACAGGCTGGGCACAGATACGCAGTATTTT.

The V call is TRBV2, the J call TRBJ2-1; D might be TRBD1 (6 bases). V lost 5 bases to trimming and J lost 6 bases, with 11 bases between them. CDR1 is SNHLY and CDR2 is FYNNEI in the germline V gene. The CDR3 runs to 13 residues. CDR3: CASSPGQLNEQFF. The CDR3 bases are TGTGCCAGCAGTCCCGGACAGCTCAATGAGCAGTTCTTC.

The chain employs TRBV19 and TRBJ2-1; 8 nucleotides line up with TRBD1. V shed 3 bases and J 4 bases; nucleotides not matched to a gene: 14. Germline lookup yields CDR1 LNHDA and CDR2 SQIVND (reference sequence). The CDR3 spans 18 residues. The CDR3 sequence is CASSIGGSRDRIYNEQFF. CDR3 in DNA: TGTGCCAGTAGTATTGGGGGGTCTCGGGACAGGATTTACAATGAGCAGTTCTTC.

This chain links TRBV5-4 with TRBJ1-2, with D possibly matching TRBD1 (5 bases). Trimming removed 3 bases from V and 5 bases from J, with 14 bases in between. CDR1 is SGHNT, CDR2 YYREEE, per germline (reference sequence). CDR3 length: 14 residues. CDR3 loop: CASSSFGTDYGYTF. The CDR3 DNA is TGTGCCAGCAGCTCCTTCGGGACGGATTATGGCTACACCTTC.

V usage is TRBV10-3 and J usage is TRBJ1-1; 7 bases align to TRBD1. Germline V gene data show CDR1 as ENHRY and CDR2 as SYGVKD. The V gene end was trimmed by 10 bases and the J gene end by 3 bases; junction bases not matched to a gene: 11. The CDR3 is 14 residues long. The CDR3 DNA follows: TGTGCCACCACCCCGGTCGACAGGGACACTGAAGCTTTCTTT. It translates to CATTPVDRDTEAFF.

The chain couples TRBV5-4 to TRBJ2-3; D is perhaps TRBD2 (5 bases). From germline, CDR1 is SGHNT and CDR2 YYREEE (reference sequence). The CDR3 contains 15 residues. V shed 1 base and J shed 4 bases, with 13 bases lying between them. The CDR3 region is CASSLPGIGADTQYF. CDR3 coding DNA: TGTGCCAGCAGCTTGCCCGGGATTGGGGCAGATACGCAGTATTTT.